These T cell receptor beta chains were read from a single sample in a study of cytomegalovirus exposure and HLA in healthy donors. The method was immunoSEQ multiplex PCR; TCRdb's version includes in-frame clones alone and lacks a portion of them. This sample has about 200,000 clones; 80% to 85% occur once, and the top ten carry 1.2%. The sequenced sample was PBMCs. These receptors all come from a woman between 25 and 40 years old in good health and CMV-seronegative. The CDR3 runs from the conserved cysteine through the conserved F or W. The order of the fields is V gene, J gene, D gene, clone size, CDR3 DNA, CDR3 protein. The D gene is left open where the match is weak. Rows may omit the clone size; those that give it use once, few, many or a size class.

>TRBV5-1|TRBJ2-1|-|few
TGCGCCAGCAGCTTGCGGTCCTACAATGAGCAGTTCTTC
CASSLRSYNEQFF
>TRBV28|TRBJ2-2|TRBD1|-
TGTGCCAGCAGTTTTCCCCAGGGGGTTAGGACCGGGGAGCTGTTTTTT
CASSFPQGVRTGELFF
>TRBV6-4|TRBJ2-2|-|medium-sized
TGTGCCAGCAGTGACGGACAGAGGGAGACCGGGGAGCTGTTTTTT
CASSDGQRETGELFF
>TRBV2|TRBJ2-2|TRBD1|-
TGTGCCAGCAGCGCTGACAGGGACGGAAGCGGGGAGCTGTTTTTT
CASSADRDGSGELFF
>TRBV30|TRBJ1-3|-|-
TGTGCCTGGAAGGACCACAGGGCGGGCGGAAACACCATATATTTT
CAWKDHRAGGNTIYF
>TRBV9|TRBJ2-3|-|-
TGTGCCAGCAGCGTAGAGGCCTTCGGGAACACAGATACGCAGTATTTT
CASSVEAFGNTDTQYF
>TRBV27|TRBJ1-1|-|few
TGTGCCAGCAGTACACAGGTGAACACTGAAGCTTTCTTT
CASSTQVNTEAFF
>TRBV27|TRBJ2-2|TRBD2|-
TGTGCCAGCAGTTCCTTAGCGGGGGGGCTTTCCCCCGGGGAGCTGTTTTTT
CASSSLAGGLSPGELFF
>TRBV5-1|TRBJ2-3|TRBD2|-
TGCGCCAGCAGCTTCTACCAACTAGCGGGAGGTGGTGCAGATACGCAGTATTTT
CASSFYQLAGGGADTQYF
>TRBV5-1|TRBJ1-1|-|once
TGCGCCAGCAGCTGGAGCCGGGGGATGAGGGGAGCTTTCTTT
CASSWSRGMRGAFF
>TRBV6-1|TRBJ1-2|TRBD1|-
TGTGCCACCTCCTCCACCGGGACAGGGACCTATGGCTACACCTTC
CATSSTGTGTYGYTF
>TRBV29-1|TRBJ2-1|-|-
TGCAGCGTTGGTCTAGAGTACAATGAGCAGTTCTTC
CSVGLEYNEQFF
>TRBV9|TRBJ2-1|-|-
TGTGCCAGCAGCGTAAACGCCGGCGTGGGGCGCTCTGCGAGAAGCTCCTACAATGAGCAGTTCTTC
CASSVNAGVGRSARSSYNEQFF
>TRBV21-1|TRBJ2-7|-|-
TGTGCCAGCATACCAGCGGGGTGGTACGAGCAGTACTTC
CASIPAGWYEQYF
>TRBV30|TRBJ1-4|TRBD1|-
TGTGCCTGGAGTGGTACAGGGGCCGAAAAACTGTTTTTT
CAWSGTGAEKLFF
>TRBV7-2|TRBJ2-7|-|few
TGTGCCAGCAGCGGTGGTATGACAGTCTACGAGCAGTACTTC
CASSGGMTVYEQYF
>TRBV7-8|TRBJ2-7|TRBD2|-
TGTGCCAGCAGCTCCCTAGATACCCTAGCGGGAGCCTACGAGCAGTACTTC
CASSSLDTLAGAYEQYF
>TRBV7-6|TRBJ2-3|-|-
TGTGCCAGCAGCTTCGGGACATCTAGCACAGATACGCAGTATTTT
CASSFGTSSTDTQYF
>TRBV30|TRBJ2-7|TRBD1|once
TGTGCCTGGAAACAGGGGGGTAGCGAGCAGTACTTC
CAWKQGGSEQYF
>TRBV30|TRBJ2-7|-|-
TGTGCCTGGAGAGCGGACAGCACTTTTTTTGAGCAGTACTTC
CAWRADSTFFEQYF
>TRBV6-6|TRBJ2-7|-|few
TGTGCCAGCATTGGGCAGGGCATCACCGAGCAGTACTTC
CASIGQGITEQYF